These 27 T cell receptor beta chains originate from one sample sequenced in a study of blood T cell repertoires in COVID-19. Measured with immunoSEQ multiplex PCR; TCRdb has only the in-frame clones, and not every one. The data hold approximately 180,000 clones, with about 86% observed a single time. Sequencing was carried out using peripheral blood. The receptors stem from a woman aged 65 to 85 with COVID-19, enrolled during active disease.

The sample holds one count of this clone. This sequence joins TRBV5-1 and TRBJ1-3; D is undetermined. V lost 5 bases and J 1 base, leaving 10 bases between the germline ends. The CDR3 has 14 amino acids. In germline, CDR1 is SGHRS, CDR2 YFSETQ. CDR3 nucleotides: TGCGCCAGCAGTACAGATACTTCTGGAAACACCATATATTTT. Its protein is CASSTDTSGNTIYF.

The CDR3 DNA is TGCGCCAGCAGCCAAGATCATGGGCTAGCGGAGCAGTTCTTC. It translates to CASSQDHGLAEQFF. V gene TRBV4-3 combines with J gene TRBJ2-1; D perhaps matches TRBD2 (6 bases). Between the trimmed V and J ends, which lost 0 bases and 10 bases, there was a span of 13 bases. The germline CDR1 and CDR2 sequences are LGHNA and YSLEER. This CDR3 region has 14 residues.

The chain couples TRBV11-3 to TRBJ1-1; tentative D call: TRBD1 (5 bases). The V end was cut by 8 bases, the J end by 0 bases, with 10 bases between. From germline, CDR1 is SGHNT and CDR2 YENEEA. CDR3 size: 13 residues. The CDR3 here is CASDSTVNTEAFF. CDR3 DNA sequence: TGTGCCAGCGACTCGACAGTGAACACTGAAGCTTTCTTT.

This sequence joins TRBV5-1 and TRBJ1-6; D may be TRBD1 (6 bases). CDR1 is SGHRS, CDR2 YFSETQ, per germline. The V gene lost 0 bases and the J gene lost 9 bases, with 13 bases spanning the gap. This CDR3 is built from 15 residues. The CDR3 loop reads CASSLEGEGFSPLHF. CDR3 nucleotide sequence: TGCGCCAGCAGCTTGGAGGGGGAAGGCTTTTCACCCCTCCACTTT. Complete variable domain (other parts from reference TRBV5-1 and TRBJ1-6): KAGVTQTPRYLIKTRGQQVTLSCSPISGHRSVSWYQQTPGQGLQFLFEYFSETQRNKGNFPGRFSGRQFSNSRSEMNVSTLELGDSALYLCASSLEGEGFSPLHFGNGTRLTVT.

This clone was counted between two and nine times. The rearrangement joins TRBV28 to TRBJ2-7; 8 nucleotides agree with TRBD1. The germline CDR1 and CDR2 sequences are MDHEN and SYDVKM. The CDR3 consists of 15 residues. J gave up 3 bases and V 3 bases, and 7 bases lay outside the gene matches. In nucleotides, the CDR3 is TGTGCCAGCAGTTTCCCACCGGGACAGGACTACGAGCAGTACTTC. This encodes CASSFPPGQDYEQYF.

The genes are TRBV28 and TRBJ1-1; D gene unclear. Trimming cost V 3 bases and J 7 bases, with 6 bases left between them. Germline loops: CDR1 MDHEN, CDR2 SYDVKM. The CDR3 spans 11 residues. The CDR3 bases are TGTGCCAGCAGTTTCTTCGGTGAAGCTTTCTTT. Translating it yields CASSFFGEAFF. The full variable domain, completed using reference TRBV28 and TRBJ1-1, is DVKVTQSSRYLVKRTGEKVFLECVQDMDHENMFWYRQDPGLGLRLIYFSYDVKMKEKGDIPEGYSVSREKKERFSLILESASTNQTSMYLCASSFFGEAFFGQGTRLTVV.

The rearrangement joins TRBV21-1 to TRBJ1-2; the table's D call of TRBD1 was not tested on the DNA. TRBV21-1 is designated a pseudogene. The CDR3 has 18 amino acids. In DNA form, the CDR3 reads TGTGCCAGCAGCAAGGGGAAGGGACAGGGCCCCCTTTCCTATGGCTACACCTTC. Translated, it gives CASSKGKGQGPLSYGYTF.

This CDR3 reads CASSLAGTGSYEQYF. The CDR3, as DNA: TGCGCCAGCAGCTTGGCCGGGACAGGGAGCTACGAGCAGTACTTC. The chain has TRBV5-1 and TRBJ2-7; 9 nucleotides align to TRBD1. Trimming at V came to 0 bases and at J to 3 bases, leaving 4 bases not matched to a gene. The CDR3 runs to 15 residues. Germline V CDR1 and CDR2: SGHRS, YFSETQ. Supplemented by reference TRBV5-1 and TRBJ2-7, the full variable domain reads KAGVTQTPRYLIKTRGQQVTLSCSPISGHRSVSWYQQTPGQGLQFLFEYFSETQRNKGNFPGRFSGRQFSNSRSEMNVSTLELGDSALYLCASSLAGTGSYEQYFGPGTRLTVT.

CDR3 nucleotide sequence: TGTGCCAGCTCACCCGGACAGGGATCGAGTGGCTACACCTTC. It encodes CASSPGQGSSGYTF. The V and J genes are TRBV18 and TRBJ1-2; 8 bases fit TRBD1. The CDR3 is 14 amino acids. V lost 3 bases, J lost 7 bases, and 7 bases stayed unmatched. Germline CDR1 is KGHSH and CDR2 is LQKENI.

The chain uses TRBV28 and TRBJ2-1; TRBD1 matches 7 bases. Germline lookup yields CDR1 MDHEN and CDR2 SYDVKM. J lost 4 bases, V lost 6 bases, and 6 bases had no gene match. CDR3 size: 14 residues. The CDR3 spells CASRGQPHYNEQFF. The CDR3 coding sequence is TGTGCCAGCAGGGGACAGCCTCATTACAATGAGCAGTTCTTC.

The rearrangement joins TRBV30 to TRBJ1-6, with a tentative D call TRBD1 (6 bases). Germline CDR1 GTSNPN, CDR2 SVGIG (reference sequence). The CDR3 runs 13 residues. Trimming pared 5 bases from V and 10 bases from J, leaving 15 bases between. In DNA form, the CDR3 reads TGTGCCTGGGTTACAGGGAGCGGATCACCCCTCCACTTT. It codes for CAWVTGSGSPLHF.

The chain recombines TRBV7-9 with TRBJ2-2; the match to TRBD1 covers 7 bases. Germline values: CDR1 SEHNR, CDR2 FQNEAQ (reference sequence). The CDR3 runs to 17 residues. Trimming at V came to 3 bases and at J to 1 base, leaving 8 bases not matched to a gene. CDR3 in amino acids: CASSFSMRTGNTGELFF. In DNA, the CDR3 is TGTGCCAGCAGCTTTTCTATGCGGACAGGGAACACCGGGGAGCTGTTTTTT. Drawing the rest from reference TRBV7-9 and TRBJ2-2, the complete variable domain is DTGVSQNPRHKITKRGQNVTFRCDPISEHNRLYWYRQTLGQGPEFLTYFQNEAQLEKSRLLSDRFSAERPKGSFSTLEIQRTEQGDSAMYLCASSFSMRTGNTGELFFGEGSRLTVL.

CDR3 protein: CASSISSGEQETQYF. The CDR3 DNA reads TGTGCCAGTAGTATTTCGAGCGGAGAACAAGAGACCCAGTACTTC. V usage is TRBV19 and J usage is TRBJ2-5; possible D gene TRBD2, 5 bases. The V and J ends lost 3 bases and 2 bases respectively, with 13 bases between them. The CDR3 runs 15 residues. The germline CDR1 and CDR2 sequences are LNHDA and SQIVND (reference sequence).

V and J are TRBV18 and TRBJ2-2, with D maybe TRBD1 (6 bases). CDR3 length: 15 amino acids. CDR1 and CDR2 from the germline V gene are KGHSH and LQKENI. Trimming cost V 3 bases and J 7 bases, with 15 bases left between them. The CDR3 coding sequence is TGTGCCAGCTCACCGTCCGAGGGGGTTGGCGGGGAGCTGTTTTTT. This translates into CASSPSEGVGGELFF.

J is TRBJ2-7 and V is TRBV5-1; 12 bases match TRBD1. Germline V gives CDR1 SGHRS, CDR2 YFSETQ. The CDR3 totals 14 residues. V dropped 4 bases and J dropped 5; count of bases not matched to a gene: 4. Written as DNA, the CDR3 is TGCGCCAGCAGCCCGGGACAGGGGGCGGACGAGCAGTACTTC. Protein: CASSPGQGADEQYF.

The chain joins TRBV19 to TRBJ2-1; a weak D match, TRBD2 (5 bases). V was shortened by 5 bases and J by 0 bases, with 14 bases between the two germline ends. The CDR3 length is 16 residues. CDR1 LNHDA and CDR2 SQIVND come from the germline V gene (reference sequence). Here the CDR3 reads CASSYEKRSSYNEQFF. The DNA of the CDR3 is TGTGCCAGTAGTTATGAGAAGCGGAGCTCCTACAATGAGCAGTTCTTC.

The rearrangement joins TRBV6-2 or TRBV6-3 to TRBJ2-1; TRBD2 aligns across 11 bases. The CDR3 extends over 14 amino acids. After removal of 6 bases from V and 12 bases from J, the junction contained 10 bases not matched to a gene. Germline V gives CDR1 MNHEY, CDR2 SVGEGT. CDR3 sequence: CASSPSSLAGGQFF. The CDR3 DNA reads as TGTGCCAGCAGCCCCTCCTCTCTAGCGGGAGGGCAGTTCTTC.

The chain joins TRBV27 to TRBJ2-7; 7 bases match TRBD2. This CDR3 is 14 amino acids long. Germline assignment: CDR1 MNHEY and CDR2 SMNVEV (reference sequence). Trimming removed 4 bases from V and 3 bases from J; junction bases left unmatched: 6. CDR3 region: CASSWGSGYYEQYF. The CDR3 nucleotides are TGTGCCAGCAGTTGGGGTAGCGGGTACTACGAGCAGTACTTC.

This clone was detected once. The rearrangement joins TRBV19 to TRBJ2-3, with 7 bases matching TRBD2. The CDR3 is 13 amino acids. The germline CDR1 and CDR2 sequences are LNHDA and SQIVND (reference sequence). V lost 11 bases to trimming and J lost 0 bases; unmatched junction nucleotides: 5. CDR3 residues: CASRGISTDTQYF. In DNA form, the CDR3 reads TGTGCCTCGCGGGGGATAAGCACAGATACGCAGTATTTT.

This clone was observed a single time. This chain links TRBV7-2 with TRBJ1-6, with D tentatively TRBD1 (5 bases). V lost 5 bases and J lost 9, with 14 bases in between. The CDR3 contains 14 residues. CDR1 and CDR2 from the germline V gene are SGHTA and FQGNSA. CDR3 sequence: CASSPGGRGSPLHF. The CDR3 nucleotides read TGTGCCAGCAGCCCGGGGGGTAGGGGTTCACCCCTCCACTTT.

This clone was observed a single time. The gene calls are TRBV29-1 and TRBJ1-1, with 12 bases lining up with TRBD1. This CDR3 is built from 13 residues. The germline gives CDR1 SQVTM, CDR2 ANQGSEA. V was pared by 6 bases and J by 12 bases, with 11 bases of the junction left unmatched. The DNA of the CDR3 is TGCAGCGTAGATACCGGGACAGGGGGCTTTTCTTTCTTT. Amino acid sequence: CSVDTGTGGFSFF.

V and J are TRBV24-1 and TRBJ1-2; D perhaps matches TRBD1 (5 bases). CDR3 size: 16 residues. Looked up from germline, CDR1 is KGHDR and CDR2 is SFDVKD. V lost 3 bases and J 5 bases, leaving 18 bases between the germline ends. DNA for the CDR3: TGTGCCACCAGTGATGGATGGGGCGCCACCAATTATGGCTACACCTTC. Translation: CATSDGWGATNYGYTF.

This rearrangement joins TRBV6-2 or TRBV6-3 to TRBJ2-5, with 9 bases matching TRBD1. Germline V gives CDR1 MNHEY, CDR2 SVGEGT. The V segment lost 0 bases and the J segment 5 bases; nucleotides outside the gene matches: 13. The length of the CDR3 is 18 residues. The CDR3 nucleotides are TGTGCCAGCAGTTACTCGGGTAAAGGGGGACAGGGACAGGAGACCCAGTACTTC. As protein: CASSYSGKGGQGQETQYF.

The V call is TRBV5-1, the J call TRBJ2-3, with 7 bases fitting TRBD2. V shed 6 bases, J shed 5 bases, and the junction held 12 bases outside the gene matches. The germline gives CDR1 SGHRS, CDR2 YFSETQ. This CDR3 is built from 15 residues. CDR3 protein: CASTPAGGREDTQYF. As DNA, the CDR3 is TGCGCCAGCACCCCCGCCGGGGGGAGGGAAGATACGCAGTATTTT.

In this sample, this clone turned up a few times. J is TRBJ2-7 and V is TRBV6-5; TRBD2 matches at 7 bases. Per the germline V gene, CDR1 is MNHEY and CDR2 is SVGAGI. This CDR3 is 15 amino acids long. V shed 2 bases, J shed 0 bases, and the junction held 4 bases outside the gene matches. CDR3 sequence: CASSYGRGNSYEQYF. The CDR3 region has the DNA TGTGCCAGCAGTTACGGGCGGGGGAACTCCTACGAGCAGTACTTC.

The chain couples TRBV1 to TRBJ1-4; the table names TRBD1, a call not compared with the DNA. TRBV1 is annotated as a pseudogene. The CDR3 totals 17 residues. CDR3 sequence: CTSSHSSGGDTNEKLFF. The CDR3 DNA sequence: TGCACCAGCAGCCATAGTTCAGGGGGCGATACTAATGAAAAACTGTTTTTT.

This CDR3 is CASSQEQGAGDEQYF. DNA of the CDR3: TGCGCCAGCAGCCAAGAGCAGGGGGCAGGGGACGAGCAGTACTTC. The chain combines TRBV4-1 with TRBJ2-7; TRBD1 matches at 8 bases. CDR1 is MGHRA, CDR2 YSYEKL, per germline. The CDR3 extends over 15 amino acids. Germline trimming cut 0 bases from V and 5 bases from J; bases unmatched to any gene: 6.